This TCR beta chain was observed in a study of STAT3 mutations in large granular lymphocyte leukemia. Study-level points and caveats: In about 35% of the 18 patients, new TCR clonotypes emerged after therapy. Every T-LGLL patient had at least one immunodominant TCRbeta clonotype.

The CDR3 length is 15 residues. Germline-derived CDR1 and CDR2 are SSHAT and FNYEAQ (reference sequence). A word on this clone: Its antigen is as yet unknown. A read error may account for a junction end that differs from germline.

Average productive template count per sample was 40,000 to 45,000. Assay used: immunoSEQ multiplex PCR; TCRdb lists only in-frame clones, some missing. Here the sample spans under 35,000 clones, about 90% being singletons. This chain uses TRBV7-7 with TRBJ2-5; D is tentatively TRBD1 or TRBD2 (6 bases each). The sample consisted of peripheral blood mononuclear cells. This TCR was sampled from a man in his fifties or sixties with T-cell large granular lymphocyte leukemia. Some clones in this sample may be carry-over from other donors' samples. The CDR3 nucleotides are TGTGCTAGCAGCTTAGGGGGGTTGGGACAAGAGACCCAGTACTTC. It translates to CASSLGGLGQETQYF.